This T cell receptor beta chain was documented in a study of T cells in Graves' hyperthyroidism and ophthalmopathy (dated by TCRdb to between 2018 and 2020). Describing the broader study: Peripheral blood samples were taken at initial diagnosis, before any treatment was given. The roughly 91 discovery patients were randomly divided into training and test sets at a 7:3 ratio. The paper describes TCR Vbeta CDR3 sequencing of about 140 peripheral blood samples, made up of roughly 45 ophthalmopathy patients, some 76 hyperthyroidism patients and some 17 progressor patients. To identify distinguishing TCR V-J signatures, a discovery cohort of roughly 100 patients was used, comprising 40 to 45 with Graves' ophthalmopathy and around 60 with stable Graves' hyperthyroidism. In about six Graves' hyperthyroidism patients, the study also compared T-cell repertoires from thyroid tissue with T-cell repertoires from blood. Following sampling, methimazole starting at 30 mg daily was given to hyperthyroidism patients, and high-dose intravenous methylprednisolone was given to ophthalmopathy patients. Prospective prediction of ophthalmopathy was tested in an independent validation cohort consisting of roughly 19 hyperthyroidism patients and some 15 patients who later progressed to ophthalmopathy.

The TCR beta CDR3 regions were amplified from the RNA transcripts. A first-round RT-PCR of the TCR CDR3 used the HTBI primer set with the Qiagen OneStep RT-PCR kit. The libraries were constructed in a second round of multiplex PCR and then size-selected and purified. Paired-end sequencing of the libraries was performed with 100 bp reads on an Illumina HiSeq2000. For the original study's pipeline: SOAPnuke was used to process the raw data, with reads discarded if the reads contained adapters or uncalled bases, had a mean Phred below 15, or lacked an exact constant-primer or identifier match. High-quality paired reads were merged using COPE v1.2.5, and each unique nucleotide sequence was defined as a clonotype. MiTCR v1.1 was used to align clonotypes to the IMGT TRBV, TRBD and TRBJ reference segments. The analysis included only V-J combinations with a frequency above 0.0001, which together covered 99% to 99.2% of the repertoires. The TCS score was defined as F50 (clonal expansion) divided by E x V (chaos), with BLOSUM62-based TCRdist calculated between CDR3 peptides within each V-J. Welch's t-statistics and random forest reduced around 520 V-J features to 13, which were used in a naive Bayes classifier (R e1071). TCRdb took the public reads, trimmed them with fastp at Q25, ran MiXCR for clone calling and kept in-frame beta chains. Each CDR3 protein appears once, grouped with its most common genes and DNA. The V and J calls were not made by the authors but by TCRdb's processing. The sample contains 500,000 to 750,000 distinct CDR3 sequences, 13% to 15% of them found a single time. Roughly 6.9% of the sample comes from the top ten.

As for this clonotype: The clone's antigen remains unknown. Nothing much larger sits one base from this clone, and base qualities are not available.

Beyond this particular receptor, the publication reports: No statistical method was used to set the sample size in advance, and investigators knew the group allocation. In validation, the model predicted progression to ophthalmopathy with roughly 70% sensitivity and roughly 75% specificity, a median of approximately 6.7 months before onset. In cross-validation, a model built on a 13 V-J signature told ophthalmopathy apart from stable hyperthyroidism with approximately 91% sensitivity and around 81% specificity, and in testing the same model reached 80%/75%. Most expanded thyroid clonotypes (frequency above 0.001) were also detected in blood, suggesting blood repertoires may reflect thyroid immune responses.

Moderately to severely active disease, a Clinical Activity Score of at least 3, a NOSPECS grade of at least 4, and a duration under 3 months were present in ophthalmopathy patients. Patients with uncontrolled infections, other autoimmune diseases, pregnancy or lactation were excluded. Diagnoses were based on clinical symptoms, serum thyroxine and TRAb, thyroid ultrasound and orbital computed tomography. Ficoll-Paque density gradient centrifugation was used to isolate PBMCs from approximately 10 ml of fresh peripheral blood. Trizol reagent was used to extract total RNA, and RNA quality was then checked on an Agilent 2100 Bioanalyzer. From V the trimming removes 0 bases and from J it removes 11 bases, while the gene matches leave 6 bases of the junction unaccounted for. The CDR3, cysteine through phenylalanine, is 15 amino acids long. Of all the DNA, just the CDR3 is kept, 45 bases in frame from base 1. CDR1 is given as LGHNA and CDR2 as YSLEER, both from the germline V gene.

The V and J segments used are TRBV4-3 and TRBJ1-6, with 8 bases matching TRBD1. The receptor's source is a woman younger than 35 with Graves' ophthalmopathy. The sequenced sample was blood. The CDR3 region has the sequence CASSQELDRVTPLHF. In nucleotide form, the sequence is TGCGCCAGCAGCCAAGAACTGGACAGGGTCACACCCCTCCACTTT.